Following are 7 T cell receptor beta chains from one sample sequenced in a study of regulatory T cells in long-lasting Graves disease. CDR3-region Arm-PCR and iRepertoire HTBI primers produced the TCR beta libraries. TCRdb processed the multiplex PCR reads anew with MiXCR; each CDR3 protein has one entry. The data show 300,000 to 400,000 distinct CDR3 sequences, with under 20% seen just once and about 40% held by the top ten. This sample's time point: newly diagnosed GD, antithyroid drugs for less than 3 months. PBMCs were the source of the RNA used for TCR sequencing. Here the sequenced sample was peripheral blood mononuclear cells (PBMCs), taken at new diagnosis, from a patient treated with antithyroid drugs. The receptors were sampled from a female donor with Graves disease.

In this sample, this clonotype turned up many times. This chain uses TRBV12-3 or TRBV12-4 with TRBJ2-3; TRBD1 matches at 8 bases. V shed 5 bases and J 5 bases; nucleotides not matched to a gene: 9. The CDR3 contains 15 residues. The CDR3 DNA sequence: TGTGCCAGCAGTACGACAGGGGAAATCGGAGATACGCAGTATTTT. Translated: CASSTTGEIGDTQYF.

This clonotype was recorded at least ten times. The chain couples TRBV30 to TRBJ2-7; D gene unclear. The CDR3 is 11 amino acids. Deletions cut 0 bases from V and 7 bases from J, with 7 bases between. Germline CDR1 and CDR2: GTSNPN and SVGIG (reference sequence). CDR3 loop: CAWSVFLEQYF. CDR3 nucleotide sequence: TGTGCCTGGAGTGTGTTCTTAGAGCAGTACTTC.

This clonotype was seen repeatedly, ten times or more. The chain employs TRBV28 and TRBJ1-5; the D gene is possibly TRBD1 (6 bases). Trimming removed 5 bases from V and 6 bases from J, with 14 bases in between. CDR3 length: 14 residues. The germline CDR1 and CDR2 sequences are MDHEN and SYDVKM. CDR3 sequence (DNA): TGTGCCAGCAGTGGGGGGGGGCAAATTCAGCCCCAGCATTTT. Amino acid sequence: CASSGGGQIQPQHF. The full variable domain, rest sourced from reference TRBV28 and TRBJ1-5, is DVKVTQSSRYLVKRTGEKVFLECVQDMDHENMFWYRQDPGLGLRLIYFSYDVKMKEKGDIPEGYSVSREKKERFSLILESASTNQTSMYLCASSGGGQIQPQHFGDGTRLSIL.

This clonotype was observed many times. The gene calls are TRBV28 and TRBJ1-5; the D is unclear. Germline V gene sequence: CDR1 MDHEN, CDR2 SYDVKM. The V end lost 4 bases, the J end lost 3 bases, and 1 base lay between the germline ends. The CDR3 has 11 amino acids. Here the CDR3 reads CASSYNQPQHF. The CDR3, as DNA: TGTGCCAGCAGTTACAATCAGCCCCAGCATTTT.

This chain joins TRBV28 and TRBJ2-7; 11 bases are a match to TRBD2. This CDR3 has 15 amino acids. The germline V gene has CDR1 MDHEN and CDR2 SYDVKM. Trimming cost V 0 bases and J 6 bases; bases outside gene matches: 4. CDR3 bases: TGTGCCAGCAGTTTATGGACTAGCGGGACTATCGAGCAGTACTTC. Translation gives CASSLWTSGTIEQYF.

This clonotype was detected many times. V usage is TRBV28 and J usage is TRBJ2-3; weak D call: TRBD1 (6 bases). Looked up from germline, CDR1 is MDHEN and CDR2 is SYDVKM. CDR3 length: 15 amino acids. V lost 4 bases, J lost 5 bases, and 16 bases lay in between. CDR3 region: CASSYEGTLLDTQYF. In nucleotides, the CDR3 is TGTGCCAGCAGTTATGAGGGGACACTGCTAGATACGCAGTATTTT.

This clonotype was detected many times. The V call is TRBV28, the J call TRBJ1-3; D unclear. The V gene's germline CDR1 is MDHEN and CDR2 SYDVKM. Trimming stripped 10 bases from V and 2 bases from J, with 15 bases between. The CDR3 is 14 amino acids. CDR3 residues: CATTPPGAGNTIYF. CDR3 in DNA: TGTGCCACCACCCCCCCGGGAGCTGGAAACACCATATATTTT.